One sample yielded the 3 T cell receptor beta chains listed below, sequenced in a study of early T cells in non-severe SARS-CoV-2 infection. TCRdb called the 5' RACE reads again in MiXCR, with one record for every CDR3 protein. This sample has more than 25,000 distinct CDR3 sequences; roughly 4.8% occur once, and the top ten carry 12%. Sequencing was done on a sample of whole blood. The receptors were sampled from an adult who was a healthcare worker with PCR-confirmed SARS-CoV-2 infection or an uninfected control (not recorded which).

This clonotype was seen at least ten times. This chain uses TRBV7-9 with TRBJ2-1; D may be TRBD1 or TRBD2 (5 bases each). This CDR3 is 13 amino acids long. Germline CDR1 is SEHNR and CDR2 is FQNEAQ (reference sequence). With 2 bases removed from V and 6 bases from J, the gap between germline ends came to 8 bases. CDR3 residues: CASSLSGSNEQFF. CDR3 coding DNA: TGTGCCAGCAGCTTATCAGGGAGCAATGAGCAGTTCTTC.

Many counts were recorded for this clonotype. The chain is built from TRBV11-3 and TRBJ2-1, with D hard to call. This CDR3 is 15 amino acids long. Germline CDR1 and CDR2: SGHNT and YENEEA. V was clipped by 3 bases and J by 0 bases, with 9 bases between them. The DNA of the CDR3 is TGTGCCAGCAGCTTCGGCGGTAGCTCCTACAATGAGCAGTTCTTC. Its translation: CASSFGGSSYNEQFF.

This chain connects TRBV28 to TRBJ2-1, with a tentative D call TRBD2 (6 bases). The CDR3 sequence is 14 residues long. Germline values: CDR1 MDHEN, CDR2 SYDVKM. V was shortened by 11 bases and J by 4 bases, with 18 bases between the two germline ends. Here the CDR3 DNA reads TGTGCCGTACTGAAGGACTACCCATACAATGAGCAGTTCTTC. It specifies CAVLKDYPYNEQFF.